A single sample is the source of the 30 T cell receptor beta chains below, sequenced in a study of T cell responses to AZD1222 COVID-19 vaccine (dated by TCRdb to about 2021). This specimen's time point label, per the study, means: about 28 days (+/-7) after the second vaccine dose. The receptor library was made with the immunoSEQ multiplex PCR assay. In TCRdb, the immuneACCESS table is reduced to in-frame sequences with V and J assigned. These tables do not hold every clone; where another copy was compared, an unresolved V gene accounts for under half, and the others remain unexplained. For this sample the table gives about 120,000 clones, of which roughly 91% were detected only once. The biggest ten clones account for approximately 5.1% of the sample. The specimen comprised peripheral blood, sampled 28 days after the second AZD1222 dose. These receptors were collected from an adult who received the AZD1222 COVID-19 vaccine.

The chain links TRBV14 to TRBJ2-3; D gene uncertain. The germline V and J ends were trimmed by 0 bases and 1 base, with 8 bases remaining between them. The CDR3 runs to 15 residues. Germline CDR1 SGHDN, CDR2 FVKESK. The DNA for the CDR3 is TGTGCCAGCAGCCAAGAGATTTGGGGCACAGATACGCAGTATTTT. It yields the protein CASSQEIWGTDTQYF. The full variable domain, its missing parts supplied by reference TRBV14 and TRBJ2-3, is EAGVTQFPSHSVIEKGQTVTLRCDPISGHDNLYWYRRVMGKEIKFLLHFVKESKQDESGMPNNRFLAERTGGTYSTLKVQPAELEDSGVYFCASSQEIWGTDTQYFGPGTRLTVL.

The CDR3 sequence is CASNPDRGNTGELFF. CDR3 coding DNA: TGTGCCAGTAACCCCGACAGGGGAAACACCGGGGAGCTGTTTTTT. The chain couples TRBV19 to TRBJ2-2; 8 nucleotides line up with TRBD1. This CDR3 region has 15 residues. V lost 7 bases to trimming and J lost 2 bases; unmatched junction nucleotides: 6. CDR1 is LNHDA and CDR2 is SQIVND in the germline V gene (reference sequence).

This rearrangement joins TRBV5-1 to TRBJ1-5; D is unresolved. The germline CDR1 and CDR2 sequences are SGHRS and YFSETQ. The CDR3 loop spans 12 amino acids. The V end lost 3 bases, the J end lost 9 bases, and 10 bases lay between the germline ends. CDR3 DNA sequence: TGCGCCAGCAGCTCAAGGATGTGGCCCCAGCATTTT. As protein: CASSSRMWPQHF.

CDR3 sequence (DNA): TGTGCCAGCAGCCAAGATTGGATTGATCTGGGCGAGCAGTACTTC. This gives the protein CASSQDWIDLGEQYF. The gene calls are TRBV14 and TRBJ2-7; unclear D gene. The ends were cut back, 0 bases at V and 6 bases at J, with 15 bases in the middle. The germline V gene encodes CDR1 SGHDN and CDR2 FVKESK. The CDR3 contains 15 residues.

The rearrangement links TRBV9 to TRBJ2-7, with D perhaps TRBD2 (6 bases). CDR1 SGDLS and CDR2 YYNGEE come from the germline V gene. The CDR3 length is 15 residues. With 0 bases removed from V and 0 bases from J, the gap between germline ends came to 10 bases. The CDR3 protein is CASSVGGAGSYEQYF. Here the CDR3 DNA reads TGTGCCAGCAGCGTAGGCGGGGCCGGCTCCTACGAGCAGTACTTC. The variable domain in full, with the rest retrieved from reference TRBV9 and TRBJ2-7, is DSGVTQTPKHLITATGQRVTLRCSPRSGDLSVYWYQQSLDQGLQFLIQYYNGEERAKGNILERFSAQQFPDLHSELNLSSLELGDSALYFCASSVGGAGSYEQYFGPGTRLTVT.

This clone has a single count. This rearrangement joins TRBV4-3 to TRBJ2-1; 14 bases agree with TRBD2. CDR1 and CDR2 from the germline V gene are LGHNA and YSLEER. CDR3 length: 18 amino acids. Trimming at V came to 3 bases and at J to 7 bases, leaving 11 bases not matched to a gene. CDR3 loop: CASSHLGTSGSRGNEQFF. The CDR3 DNA reads TGCGCCAGCAGCCACCTCGGGACTAGCGGGAGTCGGGGAAATGAGCAGTTCTTC.

Only a few counts were recorded for this clone. This chain links TRBV18 with TRBJ2-5; D is unresolved. Trimming removed 0 bases from V and 1 base from J, with 3 bases in between. The CDR3 is made up of 13 amino acids. Germline CDR1 KGHSH, CDR2 LQKENI. The CDR3 loop reads CASSPPSQETQYF. The CDR3 coding sequence is TGTGCCAGCTCACCACCAAGCCAAGAGACCCAGTACTTC.

The chain has TRBV9 and TRBJ1-3; no reliable D call. Trimming took off 1 base at V and 2 bases at J, with 16 bases between the two ends. The CDR3 is 17 residues long. Germline CDR1 reads SGDLS; CDR2 reads YYNGEE. The CDR3 coding sequence is TGTGCCAGCAGCGTACGGGGTATGGGTTCCGCTGGAAACACCATATATTTT. This sequence encodes CASSVRGMGSAGNTIYF.

This chain joins TRBV19 and TRBJ2-3; 10 bases match TRBD2. Germline V lookup: CDR1 LNHDA, CDR2 SQIVND (reference sequence). The CDR3 length is 18 residues. The V gene end was trimmed by 1 base and the J gene end by 6 bases; junction bases not matched to a gene: 13. CDR3 DNA: TGTGCCAGTAGTATAGCGAGGACTAGCGGCGACCCCGGGGATACGCAGTATTTT. Residues: CASSIARTSGDPGDTQYF. Supplemented by reference TRBV19 and TRBJ2-3, the full variable domain reads DGGITQSPKYLFRKEGQNVTLSCEQNLNHDAMYWYRQDPGQGLRLIYYSQIVNDFQKGDIAEGYSVSREKKESFPLTVTSAQKNPTAFYLCASSIARTSGDPGDTQYFGPGTRLTVL.

The chain employs TRBV7-8 and TRBJ2-7, with D hard to call. The CDR3 sequence is 15 residues long. CDR1 SGHVS and CDR2 FQNEAQ come from the germline V gene. Trimming removed 1 base at V and 1 base at J, with 11 bases between. CDR3 protein: CASSLGIVQSYEQYF. For the CDR3, the DNA is TGTGCCAGCAGCTTAGGAATAGTACAGTCCTACGAGCAGTACTTC.

This sequence joins TRBV6-6 and TRBJ1-4, with TRBD1 identical over 9 bases. Germline assignment: CDR1 MNHNY and CDR2 SVGAGI (reference sequence). The V segment lost 5 bases and the J segment 8 bases; nucleotides outside the gene matches: 6. This CDR3 spans 14 amino acids. CDR3 in DNA: TGTGCCAGCAGTACAGGGGGCACAGGGGAAAAACTGTTTTTT. Translation: CASSTGGTGEKLFF.

The rearrangement links TRBV9 to TRBJ1-2, with a tentative D call TRBD1 (6 bases). The length of the CDR3 is 15 residues. In germline, CDR1 is SGDLS, CDR2 YYNGEE. Trimming shortened V by 4 bases and J by 1 base, and 14 bases separated the two germline ends. The CDR3 DNA reads as TGTGCCAGCAGCCCCCTGGGGGCCTATAACTATGGCTACACCTTC. Translating gives CASSPLGAYNYGYTF.

The V and J genes are TRBV7-2 and TRBJ2-3, with D possibly matching TRBD1 (7 bases). Germline CDR1 SGHTA, CDR2 FQGNSA. V was pared by 2 bases and J by 0 bases, with 15 bases between. The CDR3 extends over 17 amino acids. The CDR3 bases are TGTGCCAGCAGCTTATTCGGCGGGACAGACAGCACAGATACGCAGTATTTT. Amino acids: CASSLFGGTDSTDTQYF.

This sequence joins TRBV12-3 or TRBV12-4 and TRBJ2-7; the D is unclear. V was pared by 5 bases and J by 4 bases, with 6 bases between. The CDR3 totals 11 residues. CDR3 amino acids: CASSRRYEQYF. The CDR3 nucleotides are TGTGCCAGCAGTAGGCGGTACGAGCAGTACTTC.

Here the CDR3 reads CASSLGEGEQFF. The CDR3 DNA sequence: TGTGCCAGCAGCTTAGGTGAAGGTGAGCAGTTCTTC. V and J are TRBV11-3 and TRBJ2-1; D not certain. This CDR3 has 12 residues. The germline V and J ends were trimmed by 1 base and 9 bases, with 7 bases remaining between them. Germline V lookup: CDR1 SGHNT, CDR2 YENEEA.

The chain recombines TRBV11-2 with TRBJ2-2; no clear D. Trimming shortened V by 6 bases and J by 6 bases, and 20 bases separated the two germline ends. The CDR3 has 16 residues. The germline gives CDR1 SGHAT, CDR2 FQNNGV. CDR3 sequence: CASRSLTGKRAGELFF. The CDR3 DNA reads TGTGCCAGCAGGTCCTTGACGGGTAAAAGGGCCGGGGAGCTGTTTTTT.

This clone has only a few counts. The chain recombines TRBV29-1 with TRBJ2-7; a weak D match, TRBD1 (5 bases). V was clipped by 6 bases and J by 7 bases, with 13 bases between them. This CDR3 is built from 11 residues. Germline CDR1 is SQVTM and CDR2 is ANQGSEA. In DNA form, the CDR3 reads TGCAGCGTGATGGCCAAGGGGGAGCAGTACTTC. Its protein product is CSVMAKGEQYF.

The genes are TRBV6-2 or TRBV6-3 and TRBJ2-7; TRBD2 agrees at 14 bases. V trimming: 5 bases; J trimming: 4 bases; junction bases outside the gene matches: 16. The CDR3 sequence is 19 residues long. The germline gives CDR1 MNHEY, CDR2 SVGEGT. CDR3 DNA: TGTGCCAGCAGTACACTCACCCCTTGGACTAGCGGGAGGCCATACGAGCAGTACTTC. Its protein is CASSTLTPWTSGRPYEQYF.

This clone has a single count. V gene TRBV19 combines with J gene TRBJ1-5; D gene ambiguous. The CDR3 length is 13 residues. The V gene's germline CDR1 is LNHDA and CDR2 SQIVND (reference sequence). With 3 bases removed from V and 4 bases from J, the gap between germline ends came to 7 bases. The CDR3 DNA follows: TGTGCCAGTAGTATTTACATTAATCAGCCCCAGCATTTT. Protein: CASSIYINQPQHF.

This chain uses TRBV27 with TRBJ1-1; 7 nucleotides agree with TRBD1. Trimming cost V 5 bases and J 4 bases; bases outside gene matches: 1. The CDR3 loop spans 12 amino acids. CDR1 and CDR2 from the germline V gene are MNHEY and SMNVEV (reference sequence). As DNA, the CDR3 is TGTGCCAGCAGTGCAGGGGGCACTGAAGCTTTCTTT. Translating it yields CASSAGGTEAFF.

The chain couples TRBV2 to TRBJ2-5; no clear D gene. The ends were cut back, 1 base at V and 7 bases at J, with 13 bases in the middle. CDR1 is SNHLY and CDR2 is FYNNEI in the germline V gene. There are 14 residues in the CDR3. CDR3 amino acids: CASSEGAPSGTQYF. As DNA, the CDR3 is TGTGCCAGCAGTGAAGGGGCCCCCTCGGGGACCCAGTACTTC.

This clone was found once. V is TRBV7-9 and J is TRBJ2-7, with a weak D call TRBD2 (5 bases). The CDR3 has 14 amino acids. The V gene lost 8 bases and the J gene lost 2 bases, with 16 bases spanning the gap. CDR1 SEHNR and CDR2 FQNEAQ come from the germline V gene (reference sequence). For the CDR3, the DNA is TGTGCCAGCGCCCCAAACACCGGGACCTACGAGCAGTACTTC. Its translation: CASAPNTGTYEQYF.

The V call is TRBV25-1, the J call TRBJ1-4, with D possibly TRBD1 on 5 matching bases. The CDR3 loop spans 15 amino acids. Trimming removed 3 bases at V and 4 bases at J, with 12 bases between. Germline V gene data show CDR1 as MGHDK and CDR2 as SYGVNS. CDR3 protein: CASSDPRGINEKLFF. CDR3 DNA sequence: TGTGCCAGCAGTGATCCCCGGGGGATTAATGAAAAACTGTTTTTT.

This clone was observed once. The rearrangement links TRBV6-2 or TRBV6-3 to TRBJ1-5; weak D call: TRBD1 (6 bases). The CDR3 runs 16 residues. Germline V lookup: CDR1 MNHEY, CDR2 SVGEGT. Trimming left V 0 bases short and J 6 bases short, with 15 bases between. DNA of the CDR3: TGTGCCAGCAGTTACTCGAACGGGGGCGCCCCTCAGCCCCAGCATTTT. Its protein is CASSYSNGGAPQPQHF.

V is TRBV7-6 and J is TRBJ2-1, with TRBD2 identical over 10 bases. The V segment lost 5 bases and the J segment 1 base; nucleotides outside the gene matches: 2. The V gene's germline CDR1 is SGHVS and CDR2 FNYEAQ. CDR3 size: 15 residues. The CDR3: CASSPSGRSYNEQFF. CDR3 bases: TGTGCCAGCAGCCCTAGCGGGAGATCCTACAATGAGCAGTTCTTC.

This chain connects TRBV4-1 to TRBJ1-5; possible D gene TRBD1, 5 bases. This CDR3 spans 15 amino acids. Per the germline V gene, CDR1 is MGHRA and CDR2 is YSYEKL. V was clipped by 0 bases and J by 1 base, with 7 bases between them. Written as DNA, the CDR3 is TGCGCCAGCAGCCAAGAGGAGGGGAGCAATCAGCCCCAGCATTTT. Translated: CASSQEEGSNQPQHF.

V and J are TRBV2 and TRBJ2-1; no firm D call. CDR1 is SNHLY and CDR2 is FYNNEI in the germline V gene. The CDR3 totals 10 residues. The ends were cut back, 7 bases at V and 7 bases at J, with 5 bases in the middle. The CDR3 coding sequence is TGTGCCAGCACGGGTAATGAGCAGTTCTTC. It codes for CASTGNEQFF.

The chain links TRBV4-1 to TRBJ2-1, with no clear D. Trimming took 0 bases from V and 1 from J, leaving 10 bases between them. Germline CDR1 reads MGHRA; CDR2 reads YSYEKL. The CDR3 consists of 16 residues. The CDR3 loop is CASSQEVGDSYNEQFF. CDR3 sequence (DNA): TGCGCCAGCAGCCAAGAAGTCGGAGATTCCTACAATGAGCAGTTCTTC.

This chain joins TRBV6-4 and TRBJ1-1; the D gene is possibly TRBD1 (5 bases). In germline, CDR1 is MRHNA, CDR2 SNTAGT. This CDR3 has 16 amino acids. V was cut by 6 bases and J by 2 bases, with 19 bases left in between. The CDR3 sequence: CASRPRGGDLNTEAFF. DNA for the CDR3: TGTGCCAGCAGGCCCCGGGGGGGGGACCTAAACACTGAAGCTTTCTTT.

J is TRBJ2-1 and V is TRBV7-2, with D maybe TRBD2 (6 bases). Trimming took 1 base from V and 7 from J, leaving 14 bases between them. The CDR3 runs 15 residues. Germline assignment: CDR1 SGHTA and CDR2 FQGNSA. The CDR3 loop reads CASSLGPWGVNEQFF. The CDR3, as DNA: TGTGCCAGCAGCTTAGGGCCCTGGGGGGTAAATGAGCAGTTCTTC. Using reference TRBV7-2 and TRBJ2-1 for the parts outside the CDR3, the full variable domain is GAGVSQSPSNKVTEKGKDVELRCDPISGHTALYWYRQSLGQGLEFLIYFQGNSAPDKSGLPSDRFSAERTGGSVSTLTIQRTQQEDSAVYLCASSLGPWGVNEQFFGPGTRLTVL.